This TCR beta chain was recorded in a study of blood T cell repertoires in COVID-19 (dated by TCRdb to the early 2020s). Study-level background: Collaborator samples came from the United States, Italy and Spain and covered acute and convalescent phases of COVID-19. The repertoires were made available in a free public database intended to serve as a resource for research on the immune response to SARS-CoV-2. The prospective study material was composed of cDNA or gDNA derived from T cells, B-cell-depleted T cells, or PBMCs. Sample metadata almost always included a de-identified subject ID, COVID-19 status, age in years and sex. Subjects who had been exposed to COVID-19, were actively infected with it, or had recovered from it provided the deeply sampled blood TCRbeta repertoires that made up the dataset. Where available, HLA class I and class II types were obtained from metadata supplied by the sample provider rather than from assay-based typing. The samples were drawn from the first 160 participants of the ongoing ImmuneRACE study and from more than 1,000 subjects provided by 6 global collaborators. General study outcomes and caveats: The amount of clinical and demographic metadata varied by source and participant and was provided uncurated.

The CDR3, cysteine through phenylalanine, is 16 amino acids long. The retained sequence is limited to the CDR3, 48 bases, with the frame set at the first base. From a lookup of the germline V gene, CDR1 and CDR2 are LGHNA and YNFKEQ. The V and J ends are trimmed by 4 bases and 2 bases, leaving 16 bases between them. TCRbeta CDR3 regions were amplified from genomic DNA using the immunoSEQ Assay, a bias-controlled multiplex PCR. Per the original workflow: The number of nucleated cells in each sample was estimated by amplification of reference gene primers within the assay. To quantify the absolute abundance of each unique TCRbeta CDR3 rearrangement, sequence reads were collapsed and filtered. For each sample, productive Simpson clonality was calculated as the square root of Simpson's diversity index across productive rearrangements. The clones in this table, taken by TCRdb from immuneACCESS, are in-frame only. Not every clone is retained; where verified, under half of the shortfall comes from an unresolved V gene, and the cause of the rest is unknown. V, J and clone size were drawn from that table, and D and trimming were deduced from the DNA. A total of about 410,000 clones appear in this sample, approximately 89% of them only once. The ten largest clones capture less than 2% of the sample.

At one collaborating source in Seattle, patients were enrolled during active infection and were followed longitudinally through the course of disease. Whole blood was collected in K2EDTA tubes by collaborating institutions according to the institutions' own protocols. For TCRbeta analysis, collaborator samples were shipped as frozen whole blood, as isolated PBMCs, or as DNA extracted from either sample type. On this clone: The target of this receptor is not known. Per-base qualities were not stored, and no clone one base away is much larger.

This receptor chain uses TRBV4-2 and TRBJ2-3, with TRBD2 perhaps the D gene, on 6 matching bases. The sample consisted of peripheral blood. This TCR came from a woman aged 40 to 49 with COVID-19, enrolled during active disease. This receptor carries the CDR3 CASSRRRDSLTDTQYF. The nucleotide sequence is given as TGTGCCAGCAGCCGAAGGCGGGACTCCCTCACAGATACGCAGTATTTT.